The entry that follows covers one T cell receptor (beta chain) sequence. Its cognate antigen is unknown. Genomic DNA came from blood conventional CD4+ T cells gated CD25-low CD127-high. The record originates from a study of regulatory and conventional T cells in RAG deficiency. The CDR3 contains 15 residues. Trimming cost V 4 bases and J 4 bases, with 13 bases left between them. In germline, CDR1 is SGHTA, CDR2 FQGNSA. Study outcomes and limitations: Omenn syndrome and CID/AS patients had around 100-fold fewer unique Treg TCR beta sequences, versus 8 to 10-fold elsewhere.

Only in-frame clones appear in the TCRdb table, and some are missing; sequencing was by immunoSEQ multiplex PCR. Here the sample spans tens of thousands of clones, 90% to 97% being singletons. The same specimen was also included in a second study, on regulatory T cells. That source reports: Primers: 52 TRBV forward and 13 TRBJ reverse.

Sequencing was carried out using CD25- CD4+ T cells sorted from blood. V usage is TRBV7-2 and J usage is TRBJ1-4, with D unresolved. This sequence originates from a human donor in good health. The CDR3 DNA reads TGTGCCAGCAGCTCGCCCTATGCGGGTAATGAAAAACTGTTTTTT. This codes for CASSSPYAGNEKLFF.